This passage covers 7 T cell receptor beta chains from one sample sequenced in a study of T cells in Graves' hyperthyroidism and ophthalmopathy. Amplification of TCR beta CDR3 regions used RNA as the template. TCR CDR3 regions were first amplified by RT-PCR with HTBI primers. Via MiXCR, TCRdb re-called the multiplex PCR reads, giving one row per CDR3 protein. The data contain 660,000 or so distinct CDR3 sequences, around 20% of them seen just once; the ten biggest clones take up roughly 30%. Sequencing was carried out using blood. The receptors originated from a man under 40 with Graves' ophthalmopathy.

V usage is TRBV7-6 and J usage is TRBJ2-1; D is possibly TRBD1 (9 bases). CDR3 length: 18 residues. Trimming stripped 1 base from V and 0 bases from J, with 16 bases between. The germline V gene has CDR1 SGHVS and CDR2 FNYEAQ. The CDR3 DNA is TGTGCCAGCAGCTTAGTGGGGACAGGGACTAGCTCCTACAATGAGCAGTTCTTC. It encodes CASSLVGTGTSSYNEQFF.

The CDR3 nucleotides read TGTGCCAGCACCCAAGACCCTGGGACGGCCATTCAGTACTTC. This sequence encodes CASTQDPGTAIQYF. The chain recombines TRBV28 with TRBJ2-4; D is perhaps TRBD1 or TRBD2 (5 bases each). Germline CDR1 is MDHEN and CDR2 is SYDVKM. V gave up 7 bases and J gave up 9 bases, with 19 bases separating them. The CDR3 has 14 amino acids. Using reference TRBV28 and TRBJ2-4 for the parts outside the CDR3, the full variable domain is DVKVTQSSRYLVKRTGEKVFLECVQDMDHENMFWYRQDPGLGLRLIYFSYDVKMKEKGDIPEGYSVSREKKERFSLILESASTNQTSMYLCASTQDPGTAIQYFGAGTRLSVL.

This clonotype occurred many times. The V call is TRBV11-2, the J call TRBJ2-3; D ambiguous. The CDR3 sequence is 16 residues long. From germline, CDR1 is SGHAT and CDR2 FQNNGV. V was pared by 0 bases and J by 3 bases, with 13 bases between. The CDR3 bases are TGTGCCAGCAGCTTAGAGGCGTGGGATGGGACAGATACGCAGTATTTT. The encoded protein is CASSLEAWDGTDTQYF.

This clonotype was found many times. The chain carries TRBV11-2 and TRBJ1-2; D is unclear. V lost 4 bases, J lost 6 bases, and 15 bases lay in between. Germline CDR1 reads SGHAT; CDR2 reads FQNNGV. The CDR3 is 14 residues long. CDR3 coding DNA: TGTGCCAGCAGCTCCCTAAGGCTAAGGCATGGCTACACCTTC. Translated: CASSSLRLRHGYTF.

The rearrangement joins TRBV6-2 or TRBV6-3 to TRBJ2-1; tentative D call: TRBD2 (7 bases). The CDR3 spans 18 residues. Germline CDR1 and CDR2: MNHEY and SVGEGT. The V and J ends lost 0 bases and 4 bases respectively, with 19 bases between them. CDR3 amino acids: CASSYSRGRGGFYNEQFF. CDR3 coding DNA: TGTGCCAGCAGTTACTCGAGAGGACGCGGGGGCTTTTACAATGAGCAGTTCTTC.

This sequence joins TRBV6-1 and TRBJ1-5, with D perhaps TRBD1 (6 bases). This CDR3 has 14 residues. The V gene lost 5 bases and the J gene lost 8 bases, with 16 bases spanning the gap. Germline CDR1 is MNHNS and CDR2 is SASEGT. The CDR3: CASSRGGLLKPQHF. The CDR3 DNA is TGTGCCAGCAGTCGAGGGGGGCTCTTGAAGCCCCAGCATTTT.

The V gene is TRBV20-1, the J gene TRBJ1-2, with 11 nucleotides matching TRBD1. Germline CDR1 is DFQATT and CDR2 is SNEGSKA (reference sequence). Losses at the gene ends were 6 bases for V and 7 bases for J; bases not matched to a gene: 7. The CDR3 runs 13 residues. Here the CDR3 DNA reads TGCAGTGCCGGAACGGACAGGGGGCCTGGCTACACCTTC. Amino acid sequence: CSAGTDRGPGYTF.